This T cell receptor beta chain was captured by sequencing in a study of cytomegalovirus exposure and HLA in healthy donors. As concerns this clone: Its antigen is currently unknown.

PCR amplification relied on 60 Vbeta primers (plus 13 Jbeta primers). Libraries were prepared by immunoSEQ multiplex PCR; TCRdb keeps only in-frame clonotypes and omits some of them. The sample lists about 150,000 clones, around 79% seen once, with 5% to 6.5% in the top ten. Study-wide findings and caveats: Follow-up analysis later connected one missense variant in DCLRE1C with trimming of TCR beta V- and J-genes. An analysis was carried out at a later point. It showed that HLA-associated TCR beta chains were more clonally expanded than equally common non-associated chains. Versus the roughly 700-donor mean, an Asian-associated ancestry cluster reportedly showed fewer N-insertions in a later analysis.

The ends were cut back, 2 bases at V and 1 base at J, with 14 bases in the middle. CDR1 and CDR2 (germline): SGHTA, FQGNSA. This CDR3 region has 16 residues. This receptor was obtained from a man in his thirties or forties in good health and CMV-seropositive. The chain employs TRBV7-2 and TRBJ2-5, with D possibly matching TRBD1 (6 bases). The specimen was PBMCs. The CDR3 reads CASSLSGTPLQETQYF. DNA for the CDR3: TGTGCCAGCAGCTTATCCGGGACACCCCTCCAAGAGACCCAGTACTTC.